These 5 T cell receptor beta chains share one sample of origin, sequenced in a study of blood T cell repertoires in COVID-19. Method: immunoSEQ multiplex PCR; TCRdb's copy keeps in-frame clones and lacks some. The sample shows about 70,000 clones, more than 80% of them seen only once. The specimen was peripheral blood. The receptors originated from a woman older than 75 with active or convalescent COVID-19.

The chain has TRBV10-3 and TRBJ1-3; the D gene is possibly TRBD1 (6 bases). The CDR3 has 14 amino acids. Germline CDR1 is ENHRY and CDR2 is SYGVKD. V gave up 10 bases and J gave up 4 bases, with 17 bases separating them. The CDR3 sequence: CATRPGVGGNTIYF. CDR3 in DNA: TGTGCCACCAGACCAGGGGTAGGGGGAAACACCATATATTTT.

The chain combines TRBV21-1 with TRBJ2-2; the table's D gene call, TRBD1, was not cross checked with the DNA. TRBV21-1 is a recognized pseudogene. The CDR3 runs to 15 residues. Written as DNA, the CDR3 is TGTGCCAGCAGCAACGAGACAAAGAACACCGGGGAGCTGTTTTTT. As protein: CASSNETKNTGELFF.

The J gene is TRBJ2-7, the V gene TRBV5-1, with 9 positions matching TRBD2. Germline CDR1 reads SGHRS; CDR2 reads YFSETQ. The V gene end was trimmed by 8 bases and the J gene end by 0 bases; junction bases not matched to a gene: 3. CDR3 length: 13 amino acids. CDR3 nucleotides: TGCGCCAGTAGACTAGCGGCCTCCTACGAGCAGTACTTC. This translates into CASRLAASYEQYF.

CDR3 residues: CASSVDRGLNTQYF. The DNA of the CDR3 is TGTGCCAGCAGCGTCGACAGGGGGCTGAATACGCAGTATTTT. The rearrangement links TRBV9 to TRBJ2-3, with 10 nucleotides matching TRBD1. This CDR3 comprises 14 residues. Germline CDR1 and CDR2: SGDLS and YYNGEE. The trim removed 2 bases at V and 7 bases at J, leaving 4 bases unmatched.

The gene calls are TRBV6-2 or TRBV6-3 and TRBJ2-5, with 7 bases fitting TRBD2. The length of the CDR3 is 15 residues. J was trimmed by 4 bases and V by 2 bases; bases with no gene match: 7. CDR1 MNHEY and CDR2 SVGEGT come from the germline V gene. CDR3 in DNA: TGTGCCAGCAGTTACGGGCGGGCTAGCGGAGAGACCCAGTACTTC. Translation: CASSYGRASGETQYF.